These 22 T cell receptor beta chains share one sample of origin, sequenced in a study of blood T cell repertoires in COVID-19. Assay: immunoSEQ multiplex PCR; the TCRdb copy retains only in-frame clones and omits some. The sample has about 40,000 clones, 86% seen once. The sequenced sample consisted of peripheral blood. These receptors were collected from a man aged 45-65 years in a cohort sampled during active COVID-19.

J is TRBJ2-3 and V is TRBV9; 10 positions agree with TRBD2. This CDR3 spans 19 amino acids. Per germline, CDR1 SGDLS and CDR2 YYNGEE. The ends lost 4 bases at V and 0 bases at J; junction bases unmatched: 14. CDR3 residues: CASSRILSGGVHSTDTQYF. For the CDR3, the DNA is TGTGCCAGCAGCCGTATATTGAGCGGGGGGGTCCATAGCACAGATACGCAGTATTTT. Full variable domain (missing parts from reference TRBV9 and TRBJ2-3): DSGVTQTPKHLITATGQRVTLRCSPRSGDLSVYWYQQSLDQGLQFLIQYYNGEERAKGNILERFSAQQFPDLHSELNLSSLELGDSALYFCASSRILSGGVHSTDTQYFGPGTRLTVL.

V and J are TRBV4-3 and TRBJ1-1, with a weak D call TRBD1 (5 bases). Germline lookup yields CDR1 LGHNA and CDR2 YSLEER. V lost 0 bases, J lost 5 bases, and 13 bases lay in between. The CDR3 runs to 15 residues. DNA for the CDR3: TGCGCCAGCAGCCAAGATCGCGCAGGGTCGACTGAAGCTTTCTTT. Its translation: CASSQDRAGSTEAFF.

The V gene is TRBV4-1, the J gene TRBJ2-7, with D possibly TRBD2 on 5 matching bases. Trimming left V 1 base short and J 2 bases short, with 9 bases between. The CDR3 extends over 14 amino acids. From germline, CDR1 is MGHRA and CDR2 YSYEKL. The CDR3 loop reads CASSQGSGTYEQYF. The CDR3 nucleotides are TGCGCCAGCAGCCAAGGGAGCGGAACCTACGAGCAGTACTTC.

A note on this clone: At one boundary the junction diverges from the germline segment, which might be a read error. This rearrangement joins TRBV7-7 to TRBJ2-6; perhaps TRBD2 as D (5 bases). CDR1 is SSHAT and CDR2 is FNYEAQ in the germline V gene (reference sequence). This CDR3 has 18 residues. The CDR3 DNA is TGTGCTAGCAGCCCAGGAGAGGGATGGACTGGTGGGGCCAACGTCCTGACTTTC. Amino acids: CASSPGEGWTGGANVLTF.

This chain uses TRBV5-1 with TRBJ2-7; 13 positions match TRBD2. Unmatched junction bases numbered 7, after V lost 4 bases and J lost 0 bases. Germline CDR1 SGHRS, CDR2 YFSETQ. This CDR3 has 17 amino acids. The CDR3 loop reads CASSPGLAGELSYEQYF. The CDR3 DNA follows: TGCGCCAGCAGCCCTGGACTAGCGGGAGAGCTCTCCTACGAGCAGTACTTC.

J is TRBJ1-2 and V is TRBV11-1; the match to TRBD1 covers 9 bases. The CDR3 runs to 14 residues. Germline-derived CDR1 and CDR2 are SGHAT and FQDESV (reference sequence). The V segment lost 5 bases and the J segment 4 bases; nucleotides outside the gene matches: 5. The CDR3 nucleotides are TGTGCCAGCAGCCGGACAGGGGAAAGCTATGGCTACACCTTC. Encoded protein: CASSRTGESYGYTF.

This clone appeared a few times. This chain uses TRBV19 with TRBJ2-3; D might be TRBD2 (5 bases). Germline values: CDR1 LNHDA, CDR2 SQIVND (reference sequence). The CDR3 has 18 residues. The V end was cut by 0 bases, the J end by 0 bases, with 16 bases between. The CDR3 DNA is TGTGCCAGTAGTATAGACTCTGACTATCGATCTAGCACAGATACGCAGTATTTT. It is translated as CASSIDSDYRSSTDTQYF. The full variable domain, in which reference TRBV19 and TRBJ2-3 provide the parts outside the CDR3, is DGGITQSPKYLFRKEGQNVTLSCEQNLNHDAMYWYRQDPGQGLRLIYYSQIVNDFQKGDIAEGYSVSREKKESFPLTVTSAQKNPTAFYLCASSIDSDYRSSTDTQYFGPGTRLTVL.

Only one count was recorded for this clone. The chain is built from TRBV2 and TRBJ1-1; no clear D gene. Germline loops: CDR1 SNHLY, CDR2 FYNNEI. Trimming took 6 bases from V and 0 from J, leaving 5 bases between them. The CDR3 has 12 amino acids. The CDR3 region is CASSRLNTEAFF. DNA for the CDR3: TGTGCCAGCAGCAGGCTGAACACTGAAGCTTTCTTT.

CDR3 DNA sequence: TGTGCCATCATGACTAGCGGGGGGGCCTCCTACAATGAGCAGTTCTTC. The encoded protein is CAIMTSGGASYNEQFF. J is TRBJ2-1 and V is TRBV5-4; the match to TRBD2 covers 14 bases. The trim removed 9 bases at V and 0 bases at J, leaving 5 bases unmatched. The CDR3 is 16 residues long. Per germline, CDR1 SGHNT and CDR2 YYREEE (reference sequence).

This chain joins TRBV7-2 and TRBJ2-7; 11 bases are a match to TRBD2. From germline, CDR1 is SGHTA and CDR2 FQGNSA. The CDR3 sequence is 13 residues long. With V trimmed by 5 bases and J by 7 bases, 4 bases remained unmatched. The CDR3 loop reads CASSTRLAGEQYF. Written as DNA, the CDR3 is TGTGCCAGCAGCACACGACTAGCGGGGGAGCAGTACTTC.

J is TRBJ1-1 and V is TRBV6-4, with D hard to call. V dropped 8 bases and J dropped 1 base, with 11 bases sitting between them. Germline assignment: CDR1 MRHNA and CDR2 SNTAGT. The CDR3 loop spans 13 amino acids. CDR3 sequence (DNA): TGTGCCAGCGCCGCTGATAGGAACACTGAAGCTTTCTTT. Residues: CASAADRNTEAFF.

The genes are TRBV7-6 and TRBJ2-5, with a tentative D call TRBD2 (6 bases). Germline lookup yields CDR1 SGHVS and CDR2 FNYEAQ. This CDR3 comprises 16 residues. Trimming removed 0 bases at V and 5 bases at J, with 16 bases between. CDR3 amino acids: CASSLAGVAVAETQYF. The CDR3 DNA reads as TGTGCCAGCAGCTTAGCCGGGGTAGCGGTGGCGGAGACCCAGTACTTC.

The V call is TRBV30, the J call TRBJ1-5; TRBD1 matches at 10 bases. Germline V gene sequence: CDR1 GTSNPN, CDR2 SVGIG (reference sequence). Losses at the gene ends were 3 bases for V and 6 bases for J; bases not matched to a gene: 8. This CDR3 is built from 15 residues. As DNA, the CDR3 is TGTGCCTGGAGCGTCGGGACAGGGGTTCGTCAGCCCCAGCATTTT. It is translated as CAWSVGTGVRQPQHF.

V is TRBV6-5 and J is TRBJ2-1, with 9 positions matching TRBD1. J was trimmed by 8 bases and V by 4 bases; bases with no gene match: 9. Germline loops: CDR1 MNHEY, CDR2 SVGAGI. This CDR3 is built from 15 residues. The CDR3 region has the DNA TGTGCCAGCAGTTCCTCCGGGACAGGGTTCGATGAGCAGTTCTTC. It translates to CASSSSGTGFDEQFF.

This clone was seen just once. The rearrangement uses TRBV14 and TRBJ2-7; TRBD2 aligns across 7 bases. V shed 0 bases and J 4 bases; nucleotides not matched to a gene: 6. This CDR3 is 15 amino acids long. Per germline, CDR1 SGHDN and CDR2 FVKESK. This CDR3 reads CASSQDWGGEYEQYF. Written as DNA, the CDR3 is TGTGCCAGCAGCCAAGATTGGGGGGGGGAATACGAGCAGTACTTC.

The chain combines TRBV9 with TRBJ2-2; 7 bases are shared with TRBD1. Germline-derived CDR1 and CDR2 are SGDLS and YYNGEE. V dropped 2 bases and J dropped 2; count of bases not matched to a gene: 3. The CDR3 has 15 residues. CDR3 in amino acids: CASSVGTVNTGELFF. DNA for the CDR3: TGTGCCAGCAGCGTCGGGACAGTTAACACCGGGGAGCTGTTTTTT.

V and J are TRBV7-8 and TRBJ2-7; D is perhaps TRBD1 (7 bases). The CDR3 loop spans 16 amino acids. V lost 4 bases and J lost 4, with 20 bases in between. The germline CDR1 and CDR2 sequences are SGHVS and FQNEAQ. CDR3 region: CASSWGTAPGGYEQYV. As DNA, the CDR3 is TGTGCCAGCAGCTGGGGGACAGCCCCTGGGGGGTACGAGCAGTACGTC.

The rearrangement links TRBV2 to TRBJ2-2, with 12 bases that match TRBD2. CDR3 length: 16 amino acids. Unmatched junction bases numbered 7, after V lost 4 bases and J lost 7 bases. Germline V gives CDR1 SNHLY, CDR2 FYNNEI. CDR3 in DNA: TGTGCCAGCAGTGTGATAACTAGCGGGGGGTTCGGGGAGCTGTTTTTT. The encoded protein is CASSVITSGGFGELFF.

The chain couples TRBV4-2 to TRBJ2-3, with TRBD2 matching over 8 bases. Trimming at V came to 3 bases and at J to 3 bases, leaving 5 bases not matched to a gene. Germline V gene data show CDR1 as LGHNA and CDR2 as YNFKEQ. The CDR3 is made up of 15 amino acids. The CDR3 DNA reads TGTGCCAGCAGCCAGGGAGAGCGGGAGACAGATACGCAGTATTTT. Its translation is CASSQGERETDTQYF.

CDR3 coding DNA: TGTGCCAGCAGTAGGCGACCCGGACAGACCCATGTAGCTTTCTTT. Translation: CASSRRPGQTHVAFF. V gene TRBV27 combines with J gene TRBJ1-1; D may be TRBD1 (6 bases). Germline V gives CDR1 MNHEY, CDR2 SMNVEV (reference sequence). Between the trimmed V and J ends, which lost 5 bases and 10 bases, there was a span of 23 bases. The CDR3 sequence is 15 residues long.

The chain recombines TRBV4-3 with TRBJ1-2, with D perhaps matching TRBD1 (5 bases). Trimming took off 0 bases at V and 4 bases at J, with 21 bases between the two ends. The CDR3 runs to 18 residues. In germline, CDR1 is LGHNA, CDR2 YSLEER. The CDR3 DNA is TGCGCCAGCAGCCAAGATTCTCTCGGCACGGGGGGAATCTATGGCTACACCTTC. The encoded protein is CASSQDSLGTGGIYGYTF.

The rearrangement joins TRBV18 to TRBJ2-7; D is perhaps TRBD1 (5 bases). The CDR3 contains 14 residues. The germline V and J ends were trimmed by 3 bases and 1 base, with 10 bases remaining between them. Looked up from germline, CDR1 is KGHSH and CDR2 is LQKENI. The DNA of the CDR3 is TGTGCCAGCTCACCCAGCAGGGCGTCCTACGAGCAGTACTTC. It yields the protein CASSPSRASYEQYF.